The clone carrying this TCR beta chain came up many times. Its antigen is not known. Relative to the germline gene, one junction end is altered; a read error may explain this. Other DNA sequences in the same sample also yield this CDR3. Control and CVID samples contributed equal amounts of genomic DNA. Generated by immunoSEQ multiplex PCR, the TCRdb table keeps only in-frame clones and is missing some. The sample contains about 35,000 clones, none of them singletons. The sample comes from a study of T cell clonality in common variable immunodeficiency. Study-wide points: CVID subjects showed higher TCRbeta clonality than healthy controls.

The specimen was peripheral blood mononuclear cells. The origin of this receptor is a person aged 18 to 75 in good health.

CDR3 DNA (partial): TGCAGTGCTAGAGACACAGACTACTCTGGAAACACA. Protein: CSARDTDYSGNT. The whole CDR3 is CSARDTDYSGNTIYF. The J gene is TRBJ1-3, the V gene TRBV20-1; D gene unclear. Read sequence stops 3 residues before the CDR3 end, and the germline J gene provides the missing end. CDR1 is DFQATT and CDR2 is SNEGSKA in the germline V gene (reference sequence). The CDR3 is 15 residues long.